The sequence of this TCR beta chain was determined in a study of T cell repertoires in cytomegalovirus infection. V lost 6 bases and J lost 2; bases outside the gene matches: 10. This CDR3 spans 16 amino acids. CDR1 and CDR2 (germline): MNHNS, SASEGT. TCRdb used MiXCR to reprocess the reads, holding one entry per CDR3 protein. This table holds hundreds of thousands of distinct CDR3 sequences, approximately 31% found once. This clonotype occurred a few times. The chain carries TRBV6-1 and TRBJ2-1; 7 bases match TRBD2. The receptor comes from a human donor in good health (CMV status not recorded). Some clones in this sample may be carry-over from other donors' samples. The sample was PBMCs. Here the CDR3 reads CASSGGRRTAYNEQFF. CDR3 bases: TGTGCCAGCAGCGGGGGGAGGCGAACGGCCTACAATGAGCAGTTCTTC.